The entry below describes one TCR beta chain. Its antigen is unknown. The data were obtained in a study of OX40 agonist ivuxolimab in advanced cancers. Study at large: The drug used for patients, ivuxolimab, was an agonistic anti-OX40 (CD134) antibody. Overall study results and limits: Doses of 0.1 to 3.0 mg/kg were accompanied by clonal expansion of CD4+ and CD8+ blood T cells by week 6. The mean number of expanded clones was higher in CD8+ T cells than in CD4+.

Here immunoSEQ multiplex PCR was the method, and the copy in TCRdb shows in-frame clones only, minus some. The repertoire holds some 57,000 clones, about 83% seen once, with approximately 1.2% in the top ten. V was shortened by 4 bases and J by 4 bases, with 16 bases between the two germline ends. CDR1 is SGHDT and CDR2 is YYEEEE in the germline V gene. The length of the CDR3 is 15 residues. This specimen was CD4+ or CD8+ T cells sorted from blood, taken in a trial of the OX40 agonist ivuxolimab. The clonotype originates from an adult with an advanced solid tumor such as melanoma, head and neck, liver or kidney cancer. The chain links TRBV5-6 to TRBJ2-3; the D call may be TRBD1 or TRBD2 (5 bases each). The CDR3 is CASSVTVTEADTQYF. The CDR3 DNA follows: TGTGCCAGCAGCGTGACAGTCACGGAGGCAGATACGCAGTATTTT.